This entry lists 16 T cell receptor beta chains sequenced from one sample in a study of blood T cell repertoires in COVID-19. This table comes from immunoSEQ multiplex PCR, and its TCRdb copy is limited to in-frame clones, with some not included. The sample gives a few hundred thousand clones, roughly 90% of which show up once; roughly 1% is in the top ten. The sequencing input was PBMCs or T cells enriched from blood (not recorded which). The receptor source for this set is a young woman who had recovered from COVID-19.

V and J are TRBV24-1 and TRBJ1-1; D call uncertain. Trimming removed 4 bases from V and 3 bases from J, with 8 bases in between. CDR1 and CDR2 (germline): KGHDR, SFDVKD. The CDR3 length is 13 residues. The CDR3 reads CATSDGRYTEAFF. For the CDR3, the DNA is TGTGCCACCAGTGACGGGAGGTACACTGAAGCTTTCTTT.

The chain is built from TRBV6-5 and TRBJ1-2; D is possibly TRBD1 (6 bases). The CDR3 loop spans 13 amino acids. Germline V gives CDR1 MNHEY, CDR2 SVGAGI. V was clipped by 6 bases and J by 6 bases, with 14 bases between them. CDR3 sequence reads: CASSPLGANGYTF. DNA for the CDR3: TGTGCCAGCAGCCCCCTGGGGGCCAATGGCTACACCTTC.

This clone occurred once. The chain recombines TRBV10-3 with TRBJ2-3, with TRBD2 identical over 9 bases. In germline, CDR1 is ENHRY, CDR2 SYGVKD. The CDR3 contains 14 residues. The V and J ends lost 6 bases and 2 bases, in that order; junction bases with no gene match: 3. For the CDR3, the DNA is TGTGCCATCAGGAGGACTAGCGTCACAGATACGCAGTATTTT. Its protein is CAIRRTSVTDTQYF.

This clone was recorded once. The J gene is TRBJ1-5, the V gene TRBV7-6; no definite D call. V was pared by 1 base and J by 6 bases, with 13 bases between. CDR1 and CDR2 from the germline V gene are SGHVS and FNYEAQ. The CDR3 contains 15 residues. The CDR3 coding sequence is TGTGCCAGCAGCTTAGGGGCAATGGGTCTTCAGCCCCAGCATTTT. This translates into CASSLGAMGLQPQHF.

This rearrangement joins TRBV10-2 to TRBJ1-1, with 7 bases fitting TRBD1. Germline CDR1 and CDR2: WSHSY and SAAADI. The CDR3 has 13 residues. Trimming took 4 bases from V and 6 from J; bases not matched to a gene: 5. The CDR3 DNA sequence: TGCGCCAGCAGTGCTCCAGGGACAGCTGAAGCTTTCTTT. Amino acid sequence: CASSAPGTAEAFF.

The chain employs TRBV6-6 and TRBJ1-2; D is perhaps TRBD1 (6 bases). Germline V gene data show CDR1 as MNHNY and CDR2 as SVGAGI (reference sequence). The CDR3 has 13 residues. Trimming stripped 2 bases from V and 6 bases from J, with 10 bases between. CDR3 sequence reads: CASSYMRGNGYTF. The CDR3 coding sequence is TGTGCCAGCAGTTACATGAGGGGGAATGGCTACACCTTC.

The rearrangement uses TRBV28 and TRBJ1-2; 7 bases map to TRBD1. This CDR3 has 14 residues. V was clipped by 6 bases and J by 4 bases; unmatched bases: 8. Germline V gene lookup returns CDR1 MDHEN and CDR2 SYDVKM. The CDR3 nucleotides are TGTGCCAGCAGATGGGGGGACAGCACCTATGGCTACACCTTC. Translation: CASRWGDSTYGYTF.

The V and J genes are TRBV29-1 and TRBJ2-1, with D possibly TRBD2 on 6 matching bases. Trimming stripped 3 bases from V and 2 bases from J, with 11 bases between. CDR1 is SQVTM and CDR2 is ANQGSEA in the germline V gene. CDR3 size: 14 residues. The CDR3 loop is CSVDLAGTYNEQFF. The CDR3 bases are TGCAGCGTTGACCTGGCGGGGACCTACAATGAGCAGTTCTTC.

The chain has TRBV28 and TRBJ1-5; weak D call: TRBD1 (5 bases). Germline loops: CDR1 MDHEN, CDR2 SYDVKM. V lost 6 bases, J lost 5 bases, and 17 bases lay in between. This CDR3 is built from 15 residues. The DNA of the CDR3 is TGTGCCAGCAGGCCCCGGGGGGTGGGCGATCAGCCCCAGCATTTT. Translation gives CASRPRGVGDQPQHF.

V is TRBV9 and J is TRBJ2-1; D remains unclear. CDR3 length: 15 residues. Germline CDR1 and CDR2: SGDLS and YYNGEE. Deletions cut 0 bases from V and 0 bases from J, with 7 bases between. DNA for the CDR3: TGTGCCAGCAGCGTAGATACCAGCTCCTACAATGAGCAGTTCTTC. The encoded protein is CASSVDTSSYNEQFF.

The gene calls are TRBV6-2 or TRBV6-3 and TRBJ2-7; D call uncertain. Deletions cut 6 bases from V and 7 bases from J, with 13 bases between. The CDR3 consists of 12 residues. Germline assignment: CDR1 MNHEY and CDR2 SVGEGT. CDR3 region: CASSQSSFEQYF. CDR3 sequence (DNA): TGTGCCAGCAGCCAGTCTAGTTTTGAGCAGTACTTC.

The V and J genes are TRBV18 and TRBJ1-1, with 9 bases aligning to TRBD1. CDR1 and CDR2 (germline): KGHSH, LQKENI. This CDR3 region has 13 residues. The J segment lost 3 bases and the V segment lost 8 bases, leaving 4 bases of the junction unmatched. CDR3 DNA sequence: TGTGCCAGCGGACAGGGGATTGACACTGAAGCTTTCTTT. Amino acids: CASGQGIDTEAFF. The full variable domain, with the rest looked up from reference TRBV18 and TRBJ1-1, is NAGVMQNPRHLVRRRGQEARLRCSPMKGHSHVYWYRQLPEEGLKFMVYLQKENIIDESGMPKERFSAEFPKEGPSILRIQQVVRGDSAAYFCASGQGIDTEAFFGQGTRLTVV.

The rearrangement joins TRBV7-6 to TRBJ2-7; 7 bases agree with TRBD1. The length of the CDR3 is 14 residues. The junction had 7 bases not matched to a gene; V was cut back by 2 bases and J by 6 bases. Germline V gives CDR1 SGHVS, CDR2 FNYEAQ. The CDR3 coding sequence is TGTGCCAGCAGCTTACGGGACAGTATGAGCGAGCAGTACTTC. The encoded protein is CASSLRDSMSEQYF.

This CDR3 is CASSGGQNSPLHF. CDR3 in DNA: TGTGCCAGCAGCGGTGGACAGAATTCACCCCTCCACTTT. The chain is built from TRBV7-9 and TRBJ1-6; tentative D call: TRBD1 (6 bases). The CDR3 consists of 13 residues. Germline CDR1 and CDR2: SEHNR and FQNEAQ (reference sequence). V shed 5 bases and J shed 7 bases, with 9 bases lying between them.

This clone was recorded only once. V and J are TRBV3-1 (or the pseudogene TRBV3-2) and TRBJ2-1; 8 nucleotides line up with TRBD2. The V gene's germline CDR1 is LGHDT and CDR2 YNNKEL (reference sequence). The CDR3 is 14 residues long. The J segment lost 2 bases and the V segment lost 3 bases, leaving 0 bases of the junction unmatched. CDR3 in amino acids: CASSQRGAYNEQFF. In DNA, the CDR3 is TGTGCCAGCAGCCAGCGGGGGGCCTACAATGAGCAGTTCTTC.

The chain employs TRBV6-5 and TRBJ2-2, with D unclear. The germline gives CDR1 MNHEY, CDR2 SVGAGI. The V end was cut by 6 bases, the J end by 5 bases, with 7 bases between. This CDR3 contains 12 residues. CDR3 in amino acids: CASSLYTGELFF. The CDR3 DNA reads TGTGCCAGCAGCTTATATACCGGGGAGCTGTTTTTT.